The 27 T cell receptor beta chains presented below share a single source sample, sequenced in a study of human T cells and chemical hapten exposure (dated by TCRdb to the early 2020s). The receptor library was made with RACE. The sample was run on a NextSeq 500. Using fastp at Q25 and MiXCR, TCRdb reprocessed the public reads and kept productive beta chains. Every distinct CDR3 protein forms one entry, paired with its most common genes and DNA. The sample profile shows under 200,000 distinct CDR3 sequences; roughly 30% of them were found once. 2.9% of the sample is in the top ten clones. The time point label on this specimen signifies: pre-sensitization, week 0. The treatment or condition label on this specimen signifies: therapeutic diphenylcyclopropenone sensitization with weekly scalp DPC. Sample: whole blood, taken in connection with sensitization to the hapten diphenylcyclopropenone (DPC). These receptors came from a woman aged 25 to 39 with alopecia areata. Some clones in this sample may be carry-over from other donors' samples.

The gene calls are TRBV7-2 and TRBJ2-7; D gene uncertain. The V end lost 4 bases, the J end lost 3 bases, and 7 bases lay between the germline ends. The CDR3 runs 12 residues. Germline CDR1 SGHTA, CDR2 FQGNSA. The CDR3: CASSSGYYEQYF. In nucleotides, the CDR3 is TGTGCCAGCAGCTCCGGGTACTACGAGCAGTACTTC.

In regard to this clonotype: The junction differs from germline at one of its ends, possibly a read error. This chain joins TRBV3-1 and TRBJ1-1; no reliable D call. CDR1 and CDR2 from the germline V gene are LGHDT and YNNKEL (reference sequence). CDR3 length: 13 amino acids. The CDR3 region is CTSSPGSGTEAFF. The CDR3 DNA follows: TGTACCAGCAGCCCCGGATCCGGCACTGAAGCTTTCTTT.

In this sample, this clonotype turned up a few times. The CDR3 nucleotides are TGTGCCAGCAGTTTTGGGGTGCAAGGCGAGCAGTACTTC. As protein: CASSFGVQGEQYF. The chain carries TRBV27 and TRBJ2-7; D remains unclear. V was shortened by 3 bases and J by 6 bases, with 12 bases between the two germline ends. Germline V gives CDR1 MNHEY, CDR2 SMNVEV (reference sequence). The CDR3 is made up of 13 amino acids.

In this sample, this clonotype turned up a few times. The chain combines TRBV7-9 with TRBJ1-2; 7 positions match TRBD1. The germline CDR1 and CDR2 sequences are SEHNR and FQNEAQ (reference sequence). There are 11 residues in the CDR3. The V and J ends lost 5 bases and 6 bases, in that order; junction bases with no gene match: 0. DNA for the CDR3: TGTGCCAGCAGCACAGGGGATGGCTACACCTTC. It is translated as CASSTGDGYTF.

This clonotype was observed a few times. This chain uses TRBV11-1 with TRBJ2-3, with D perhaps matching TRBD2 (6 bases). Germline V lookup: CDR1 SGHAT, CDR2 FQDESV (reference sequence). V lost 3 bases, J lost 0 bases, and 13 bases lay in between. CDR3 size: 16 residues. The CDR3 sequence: CASSFSAGASTDTQYF. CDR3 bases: TGTGCCAGCAGCTTTTCAGCGGGCGCTAGCACAGATACGCAGTATTTT.

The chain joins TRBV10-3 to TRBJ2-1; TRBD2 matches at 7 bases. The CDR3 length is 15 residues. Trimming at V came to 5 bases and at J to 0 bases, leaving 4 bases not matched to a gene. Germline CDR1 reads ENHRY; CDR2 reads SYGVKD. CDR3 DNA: TGTGCCATCAGTCACGGCGGGAGCTCCTACAATGAGCAGTTCTTC. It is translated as CAISHGGSSYNEQFF.

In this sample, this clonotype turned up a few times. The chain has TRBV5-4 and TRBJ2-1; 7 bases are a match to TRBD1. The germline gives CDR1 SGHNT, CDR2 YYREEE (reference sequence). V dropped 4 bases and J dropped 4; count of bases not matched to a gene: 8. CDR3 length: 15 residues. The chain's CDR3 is CASSPGQRPYNEQFF. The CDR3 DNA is TGTGCCAGCAGCCCGGGACAGAGACCTTACAATGAGCAGTTCTTC.

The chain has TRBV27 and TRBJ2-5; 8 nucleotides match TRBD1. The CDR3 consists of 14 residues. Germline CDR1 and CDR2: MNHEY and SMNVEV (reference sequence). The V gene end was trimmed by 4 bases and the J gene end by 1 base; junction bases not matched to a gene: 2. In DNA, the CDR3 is TGTGCCAGCAGTTGGGACAGGTCCCAAGAGACCCAGTACTTC. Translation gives CASSWDRSQETQYF.

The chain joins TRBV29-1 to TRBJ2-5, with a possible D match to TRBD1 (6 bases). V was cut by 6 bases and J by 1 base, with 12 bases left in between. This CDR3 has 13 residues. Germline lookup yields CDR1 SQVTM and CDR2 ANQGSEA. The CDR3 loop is CSVSWTAQETQYF. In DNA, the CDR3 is TGCAGCGTGAGTTGGACAGCCCAAGAGACCCAGTACTTC.

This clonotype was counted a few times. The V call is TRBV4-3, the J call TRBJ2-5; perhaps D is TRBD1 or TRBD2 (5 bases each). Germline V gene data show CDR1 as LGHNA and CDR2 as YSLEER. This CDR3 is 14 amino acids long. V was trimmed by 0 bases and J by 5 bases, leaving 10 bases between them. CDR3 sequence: CASSQELGVETQYF. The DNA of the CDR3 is TGCGCCAGCAGCCAAGAACTAGGGGTGGAGACCCAGTACTTC.

CDR3 sequence reads: CASRDKGGTGGSGANVLTF. CDR3 sequence (DNA): TGTGCCAGCAGGGATAAGGGCGGGACAGGGGGCAGTGGGGCCAACGTCCTGACTTTC. The chain combines TRBV28 with TRBJ2-6, with 12 nucleotides matching TRBD1. Losses at the gene ends were 6 bases for V and 3 bases for J; bases not matched to a gene: 12. The CDR3 is 19 residues long. Germline CDR1 MDHEN, CDR2 SYDVKM.

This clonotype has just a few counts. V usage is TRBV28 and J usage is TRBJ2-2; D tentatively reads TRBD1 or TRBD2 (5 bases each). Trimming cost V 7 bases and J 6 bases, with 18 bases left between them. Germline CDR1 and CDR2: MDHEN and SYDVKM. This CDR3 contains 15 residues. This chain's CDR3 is CASTRAGGNAGELFF. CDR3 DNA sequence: TGTGCCAGCACCCGCGCTGGGGGTAATGCCGGGGAGCTGTTTTTT. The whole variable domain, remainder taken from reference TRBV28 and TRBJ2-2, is DVKVTQSSRYLVKRTGEKVFLECVQDMDHENMFWYRQDPGLGLRLIYFSYDVKMKEKGDIPEGYSVSREKKERFSLILESASTNQTSMYLCASTRAGGNAGELFFGEGSRLTVL.

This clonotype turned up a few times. CDR3 in DNA: TGTGCCAGCAGTCTCGGACTAGCGGGGGACCCCGAGCTGTTTTTT. Translated, it gives CASSLGLAGDPELFF. The chain uses TRBV28 and TRBJ2-2; 13 bases are a match to TRBD2. In germline, CDR1 is MDHEN, CDR2 SYDVKM. The CDR3 covers 15 residues. Trimming cost V 5 bases and J 11 bases; bases outside gene matches: 8.

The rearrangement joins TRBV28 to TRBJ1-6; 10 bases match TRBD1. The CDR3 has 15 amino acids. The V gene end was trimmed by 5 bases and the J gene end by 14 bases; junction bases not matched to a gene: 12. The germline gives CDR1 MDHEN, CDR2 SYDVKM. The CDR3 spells CASSDGQGGRVTLHF. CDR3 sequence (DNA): TGTGCCAGCAGTGACGGACAGGGGGGTAGGGTTACCCTCCACTTT.

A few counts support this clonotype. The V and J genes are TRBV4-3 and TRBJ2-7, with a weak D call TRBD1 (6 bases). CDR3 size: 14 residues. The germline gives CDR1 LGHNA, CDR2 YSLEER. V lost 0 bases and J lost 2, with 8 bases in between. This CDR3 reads CASSQDAGAYEQYF. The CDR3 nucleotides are TGCGCCAGCAGCCAAGATGCAGGGGCCTACGAGCAGTACTTC.

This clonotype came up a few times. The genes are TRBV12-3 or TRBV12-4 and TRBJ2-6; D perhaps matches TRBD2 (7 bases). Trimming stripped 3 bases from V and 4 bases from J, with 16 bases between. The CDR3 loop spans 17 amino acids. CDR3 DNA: TGTGCCAGCAGTTTCTCTGCGGGGGCCGGAGGGGCCAACGTCCTGACTTTC. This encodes CASSFSAGAGGANVLTF.

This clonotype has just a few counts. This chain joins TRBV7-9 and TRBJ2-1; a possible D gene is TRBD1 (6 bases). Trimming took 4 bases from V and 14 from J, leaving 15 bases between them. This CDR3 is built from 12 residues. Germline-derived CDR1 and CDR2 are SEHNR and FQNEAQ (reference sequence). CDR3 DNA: TGTGCCAGCAGCTGGGACATCCTGCCCGAGTTCTTC. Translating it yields CASSWDILPEFF. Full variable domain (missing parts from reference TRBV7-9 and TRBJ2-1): DTGVSQNPRHKITKRGQNVTFRCDPISEHNRLYWYRQTLGQGPEFLTYFQNEAQLEKSRLLSDRFSAERPKGSFSTLEIQRTEQGDSAMYLCASSWDILPEFFGPGTRLTVL.

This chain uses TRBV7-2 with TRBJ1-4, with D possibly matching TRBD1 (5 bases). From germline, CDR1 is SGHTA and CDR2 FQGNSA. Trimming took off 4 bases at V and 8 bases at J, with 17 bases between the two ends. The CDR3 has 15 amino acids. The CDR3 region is CASSSQTAGWEKLFF. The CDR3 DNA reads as TGTGCCAGCAGCTCCCAGACAGCGGGATGGGAAAAACTGTTTTTT.

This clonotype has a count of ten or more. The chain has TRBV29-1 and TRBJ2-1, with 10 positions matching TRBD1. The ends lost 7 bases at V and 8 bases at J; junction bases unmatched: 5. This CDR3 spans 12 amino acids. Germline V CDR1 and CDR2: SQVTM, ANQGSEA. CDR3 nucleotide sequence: TGCAGCGCGCGACAGGGGGCCGATGAGCAGTTCTTC. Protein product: CSARQGADEQFF.

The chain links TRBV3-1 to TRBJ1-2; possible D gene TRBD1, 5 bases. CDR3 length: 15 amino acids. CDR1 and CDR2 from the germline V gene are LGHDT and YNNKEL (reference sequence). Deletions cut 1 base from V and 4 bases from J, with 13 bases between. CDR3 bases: TGTGCCAGCAGCCAAGCCAGCCAGGGAGTCTATGGCTACACCTTC. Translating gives CASSQASQGVYGYTF.

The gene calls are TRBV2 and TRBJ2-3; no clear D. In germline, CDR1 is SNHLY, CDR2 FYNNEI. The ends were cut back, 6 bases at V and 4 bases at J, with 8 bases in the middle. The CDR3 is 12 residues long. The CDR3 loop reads CASRTGSDTQYF. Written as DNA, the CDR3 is TGTGCCAGCAGAACGGGTTCAGATACGCAGTATTTT.

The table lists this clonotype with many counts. CDR3 amino acids: CASSLLSGGADTQYF. As DNA, the CDR3 is TGTGCCAGCAGTTTATTAAGCGGGGGGGCAGATACGCAGTATTTT. V and J are TRBV28 and TRBJ2-3; 10 positions agree with TRBD2. Germline lookup yields CDR1 MDHEN and CDR2 SYDVKM. The V and J ends lost 1 base and 4 bases, in that order; junction bases with no gene match: 2. CDR3 length: 15 residues.

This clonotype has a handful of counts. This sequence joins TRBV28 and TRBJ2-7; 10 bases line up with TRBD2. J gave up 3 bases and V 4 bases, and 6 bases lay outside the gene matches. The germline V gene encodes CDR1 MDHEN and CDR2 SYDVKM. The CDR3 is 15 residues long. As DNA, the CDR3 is TGTGCCAGCAGTTCGATTCTAGCGGGGGTCTACGAGCAGTACTTC. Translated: CASSSILAGVYEQYF.

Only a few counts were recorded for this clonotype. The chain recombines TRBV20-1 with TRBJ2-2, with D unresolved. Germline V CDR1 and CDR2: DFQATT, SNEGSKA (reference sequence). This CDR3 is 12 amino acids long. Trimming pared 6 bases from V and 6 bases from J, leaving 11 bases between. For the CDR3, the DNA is TGCAGTGCCCAGGACGGCCCCGGGGAGCTGTTTTTT. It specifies CSAQDGPGELFF.

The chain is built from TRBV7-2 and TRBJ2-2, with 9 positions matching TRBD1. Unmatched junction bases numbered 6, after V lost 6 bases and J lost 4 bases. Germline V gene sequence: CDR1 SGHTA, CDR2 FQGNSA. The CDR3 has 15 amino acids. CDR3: CASRRQGVGTGELFF. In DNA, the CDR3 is TGTGCCAGCAGACGACAGGGGGTTGGCACCGGGGAGCTGTTTTTT.

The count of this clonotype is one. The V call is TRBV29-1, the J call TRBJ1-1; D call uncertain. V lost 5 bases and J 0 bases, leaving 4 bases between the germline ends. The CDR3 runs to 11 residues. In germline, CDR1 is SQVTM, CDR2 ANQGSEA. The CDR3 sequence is CSVKLNTEAFF. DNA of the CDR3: TGCAGCGTTAAACTGAACACTGAAGCTTTCTTT.

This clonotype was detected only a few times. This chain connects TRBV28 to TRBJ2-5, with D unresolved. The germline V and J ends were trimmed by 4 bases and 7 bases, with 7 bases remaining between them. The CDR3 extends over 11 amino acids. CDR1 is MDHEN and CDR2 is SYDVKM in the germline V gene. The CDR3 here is CASSYPPTQYF. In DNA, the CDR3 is TGTGCCAGCAGTTACCCTCCGACCCAGTACTTC.